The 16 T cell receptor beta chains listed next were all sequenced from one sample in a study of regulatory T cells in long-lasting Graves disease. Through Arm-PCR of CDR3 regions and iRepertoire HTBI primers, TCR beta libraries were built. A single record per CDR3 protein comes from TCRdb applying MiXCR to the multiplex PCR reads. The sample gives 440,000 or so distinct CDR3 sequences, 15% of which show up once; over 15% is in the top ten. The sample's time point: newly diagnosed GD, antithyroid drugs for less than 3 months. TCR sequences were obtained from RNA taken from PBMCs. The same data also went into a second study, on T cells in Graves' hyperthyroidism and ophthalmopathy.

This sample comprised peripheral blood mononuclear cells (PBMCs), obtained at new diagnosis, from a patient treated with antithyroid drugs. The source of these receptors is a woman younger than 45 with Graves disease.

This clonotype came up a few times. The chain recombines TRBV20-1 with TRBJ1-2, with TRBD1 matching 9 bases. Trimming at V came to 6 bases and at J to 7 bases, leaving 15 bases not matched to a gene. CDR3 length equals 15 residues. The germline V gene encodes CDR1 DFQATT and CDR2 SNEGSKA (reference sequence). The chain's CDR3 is CSAPRSGDREVGYTF. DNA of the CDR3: TGCAGTGCCCCGAGAAGTGGGGACAGGGAGGTTGGCTACACCTTC.

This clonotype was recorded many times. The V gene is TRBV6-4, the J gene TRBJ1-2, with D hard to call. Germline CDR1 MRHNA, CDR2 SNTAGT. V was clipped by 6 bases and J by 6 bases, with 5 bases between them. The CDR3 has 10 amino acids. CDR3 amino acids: CASSRNGYTF. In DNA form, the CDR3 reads TGTGCCAGCAGCCGAAATGGCTACACCTTC.

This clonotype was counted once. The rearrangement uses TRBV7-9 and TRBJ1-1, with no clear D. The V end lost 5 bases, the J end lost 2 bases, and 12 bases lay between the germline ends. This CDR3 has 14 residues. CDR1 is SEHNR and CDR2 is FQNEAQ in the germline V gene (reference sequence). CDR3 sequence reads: CASSHSDPNTEAFF. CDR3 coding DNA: TGTGCCAGCAGCCATTCAGACCCCAACACTGAAGCTTTCTTT.

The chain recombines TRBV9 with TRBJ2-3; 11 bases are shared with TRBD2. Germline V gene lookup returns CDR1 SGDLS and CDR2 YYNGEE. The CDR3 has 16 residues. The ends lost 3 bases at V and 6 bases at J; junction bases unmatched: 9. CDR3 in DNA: TGTGCCAGCAGCGGTATCACTAGCGGGAGAATGGATACGCAGTATTTT. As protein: CASSGITSGRMDTQYF.

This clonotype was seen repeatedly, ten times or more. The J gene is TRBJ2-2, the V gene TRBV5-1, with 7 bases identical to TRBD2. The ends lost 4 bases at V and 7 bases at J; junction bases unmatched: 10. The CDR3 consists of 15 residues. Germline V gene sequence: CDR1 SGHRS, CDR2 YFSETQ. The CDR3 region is CASSGGDYALGELFF. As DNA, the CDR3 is TGCGCCAGCAGCGGAGGGGACTACGCTCTCGGGGAGCTGTTTTTT.

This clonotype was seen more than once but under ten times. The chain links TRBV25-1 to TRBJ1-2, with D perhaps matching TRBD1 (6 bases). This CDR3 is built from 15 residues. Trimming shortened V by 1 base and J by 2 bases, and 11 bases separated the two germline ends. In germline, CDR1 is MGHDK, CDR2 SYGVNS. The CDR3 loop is CASSESRGQNYGYTF. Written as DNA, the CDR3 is TGTGCCAGCAGTGAATCTCGCGGACAGAACTATGGCTACACCTTC.

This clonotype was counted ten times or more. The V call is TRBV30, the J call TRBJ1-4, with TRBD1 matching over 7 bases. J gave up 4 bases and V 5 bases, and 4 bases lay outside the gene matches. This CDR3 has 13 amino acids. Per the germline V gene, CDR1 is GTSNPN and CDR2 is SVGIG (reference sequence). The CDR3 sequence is CAWGTADNEKLFF. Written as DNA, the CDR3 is TGTGCCTGGGGGACAGCAGATAATGAAAAACTGTTTTTT.

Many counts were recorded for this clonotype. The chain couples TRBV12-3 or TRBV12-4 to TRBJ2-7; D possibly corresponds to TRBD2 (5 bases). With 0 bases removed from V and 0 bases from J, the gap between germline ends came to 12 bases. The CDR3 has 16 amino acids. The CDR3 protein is CASSLARPRASYEQYF. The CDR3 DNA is TGTGCCAGCAGTTTAGCGCGACCGCGGGCCTCCTACGAGCAGTACTTC.

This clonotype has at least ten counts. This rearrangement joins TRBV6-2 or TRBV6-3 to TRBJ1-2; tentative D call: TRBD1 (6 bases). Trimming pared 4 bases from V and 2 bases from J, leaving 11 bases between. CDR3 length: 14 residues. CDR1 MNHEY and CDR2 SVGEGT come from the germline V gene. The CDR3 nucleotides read TGTGCCAGCAGTTCCCCCGGGACAAACTATGGCTACACCTTC. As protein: CASSSPGTNYGYTF.

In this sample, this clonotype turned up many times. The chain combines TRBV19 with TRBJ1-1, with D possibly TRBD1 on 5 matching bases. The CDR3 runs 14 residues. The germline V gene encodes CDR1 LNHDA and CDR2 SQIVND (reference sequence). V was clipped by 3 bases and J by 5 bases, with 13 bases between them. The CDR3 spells CASSIGRDGTEAFF. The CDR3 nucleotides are TGTGCCAGTAGTATCGGCAGGGACGGGACTGAAGCTTTCTTT. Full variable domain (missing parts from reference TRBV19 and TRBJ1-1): DGGITQSPKYLFRKEGQNVTLSCEQNLNHDAMYWYRQDPGQGLRLIYYSQIVNDFQKGDIAEGYSVSREKKESFPLTVTSAQKNPTAFYLCASSIGRDGTEAFFGQGTRLTVV.

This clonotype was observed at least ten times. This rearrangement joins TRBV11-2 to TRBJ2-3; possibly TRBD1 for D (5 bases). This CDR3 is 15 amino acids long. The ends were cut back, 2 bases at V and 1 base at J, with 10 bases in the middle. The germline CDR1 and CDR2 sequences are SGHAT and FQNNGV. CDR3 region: CASSLMIGGTDTQYF. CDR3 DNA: TGTGCCAGCAGCTTAATGATAGGGGGCACAGATACGCAGTATTTT.

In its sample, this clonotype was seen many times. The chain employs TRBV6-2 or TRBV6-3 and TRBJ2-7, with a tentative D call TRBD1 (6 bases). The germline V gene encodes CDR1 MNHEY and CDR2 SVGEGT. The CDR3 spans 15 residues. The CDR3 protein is CVTTGRGTGPYEQYF. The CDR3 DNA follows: TGTGTCACAACGGGTCGCGGAACAGGGCCCTACGAGCAGTACTTC.

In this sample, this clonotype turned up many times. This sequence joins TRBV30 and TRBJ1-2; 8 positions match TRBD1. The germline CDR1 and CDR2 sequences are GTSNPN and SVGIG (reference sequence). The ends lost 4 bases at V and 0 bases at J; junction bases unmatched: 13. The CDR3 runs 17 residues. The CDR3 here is CAWKSGQGEISNYGYTF. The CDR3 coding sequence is TGTGCCTGGAAATCAGGACAGGGCGAGATCTCTAACTATGGCTACACCTTC.

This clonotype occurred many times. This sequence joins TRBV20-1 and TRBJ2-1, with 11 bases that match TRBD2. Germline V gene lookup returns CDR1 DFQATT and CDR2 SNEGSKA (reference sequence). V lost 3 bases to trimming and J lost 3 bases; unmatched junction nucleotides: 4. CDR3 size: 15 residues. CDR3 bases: TGCAGTGCTAGTCCCGGGACTAGCGGCTACAATGAGCAGTTCTTC. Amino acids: CSASPGTSGYNEQFF.

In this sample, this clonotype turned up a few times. This chain's CDR3 is CASSPPKYSEGYTF. The CDR3 DNA follows: TGTGCCAGCAGCCCACCCAAATACTCGGAAGGCTACACCTTC. The V call is TRBV7-9, the J call TRBJ1-2; D not certain. This CDR3 has 14 amino acids. V lost 5 bases and J lost 8, with 18 bases in between. The germline CDR1 and CDR2 sequences are SEHNR and FQNEAQ (reference sequence).

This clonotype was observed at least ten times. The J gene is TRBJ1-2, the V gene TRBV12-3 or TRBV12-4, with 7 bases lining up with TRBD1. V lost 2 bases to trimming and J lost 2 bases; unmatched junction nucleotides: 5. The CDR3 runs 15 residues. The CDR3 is CASSLKEGQNYGYTF. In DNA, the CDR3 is TGTGCCAGCAGTTTAAAGGAGGGACAGAACTATGGCTACACCTTC.